The rows below give T cell receptor beta chains drawn from one sample of a study of somatic mutations in cytotoxic T cells in rheumatoid arthritis. The protocol was immunoSEQ multiplex PCR, while the TCRdb copy is restricted to in-frame clones and leaves out a portion. The top ten clones hold just over 9.5% of a sample with about 25,000 clones, under 75% of them seen once. Sequencing input: CD8+ T cells sorted from blood. The receptors stem from a woman aged 18-29 years in good health. Both conserved end residues are part of each CDR3. The D gene is left open where the match is weak. Some rows have no size entry. The others give once, few or many, or a class for an expanded clone.

>TRBJ2-2|TRBV4-2|.|.
TGTGCCAGCAGCCAAGATCCGGGGTCCGGGGAGCTGTTTTTT
CASSQDPGSGELFF
>TRBJ2-1|TRBV4-1|.|few
TGCGCCAGCAGCGACGGGAGCTACAATGAGCAGTTCTTC
CASSDGSYNEQFF
>TRBJ2-2|TRBV9|TRBD2|few
TGTGCCAGCAGTGATAGCGGGAATCGACACACCGGGGAGCTGTTTTTT
CASSDSGNRHTGELFF
>TRBJ1-5|TRBV7-9|.|few
TGTGCCAGCAGCTCTTGGGATCAGCCCCAGCATTTT
CASSSWDQPQHF
>TRBJ2-7|TRBV6-6|.|.
TGTGCCAGCAGTTCCACTAGCCGCGAGCAGTACTTC
CASSSTSREQYF
>TRBJ1-5|TRBV15|.|.
TGTGCCACCAGCAGAGATTGGGGGGGCTGGAGCAATCAGCCCCAGCATTTT
CATSRDWGGWSNQPQHF
>TRBJ2-4|TRBV27|.|.
TGTGCCAGCAGTTTACTCGGTGTAGCCAAAAACATTCAGTACTTC
CASSLLGVAKNIQYF
>TRBJ2-1|TRBV10-3|.|.
TGTGCCACTCGTACCGGGGGCAATGAGCAGTTCTTC
CATRTGGNEQFF
>TRBJ1-5|TRBV19|.|.
TGTGCCAGTAGTCCTTGGGGCACTAGCAATCAGCCCCAGCATTTT
CASSPWGTSNQPQHF
>TRBJ2-3|TRBV11-3|TRBD2|.
TGTGCCAGCAGCTTAGACTCCCGACTTGCGGGGGAGGATACGCAGTATTTT
CASSLDSRLAGEDTQYF
>TRBJ2-1|TRBV7-9|TRBD1|once
TGTGCCAGCAGCTTTTGGACAGGGTACAATGAGCAGTTCTTC
CASSFWTGYNEQFF
>TRBJ1-4|TRBV4-1|.|once
TGCGCCAGCAGCCAGGACAGAGAGGGAGTTAATGAAAAACTGTTTTTT
CASSQDREGVNEKLFF